This T cell receptor beta chain was identified during a study of cytomegalovirus exposure and HLA in healthy donors (dated by TCRdb to 2016 to 2017). Some background on the complete study: According to an earlier analysis of 450 to 650 of the donors, about 170 million T cells yielded 117 million unique TCR beta sequences and around 280 Gb of sequence data. High-throughput TCR immunosequencing, statistical association of individual TCRs with disease status, and machine learning were combined to predict cytomegalovirus infection status. In addition to the first cohort of about 650 subjects, a separate validation cohort of approximately 130 different subjects was used. Rather than using new phenotypic data, the later analysis identified candidate immune exposures from TCR beta sequences and from how often those sequences occurred across donors. HLA typing covered class I and class II loci at four-digit resolution. In a later analysis, previously published TCR beta repertoires from roughly 710 donors were re-analyzed and high-resolution HLA genotyping was added so that TCR occurrence patterns could be studied. A handful of DR-DQ haplotypes were handled as single units for association and clustering because linkage in the cohort was strong. Every repertoire in the discovery cohort had been generated on one and the same sequencing platform. The T cell repertoires of 700 or so subjects were profiled by immunosequencing and related to cytomegalovirus serostatus. Typing coverage differed by locus: A, B, C, DRB1 and DQB1 were typed in roughly 629-640 donors, DQA1 in roughly 500, DPA1 in over 600, and DPB1 in just under 490. In an earlier analysis of 587 of the donors, high-throughput TCR beta sequencing was used to judge whether each TCR beta V gene segment behaved as functional or pseudogenic. On average, around 240,000 unique TCR beta nucleotide sequences were sequenced per donor among a few hundred genotyped donors of the cohort, with about 17% of those sequences being non-productive. A later genetic analysis used genome-wide SNP genotypes for 398 of the 666 donors, treating that subset as a discovery cohort. Donor age, sex, ethnicity and CMV serostatus were collected together with the repertoire data. An early release that covered more than 550 HLA-typed donors contained approximately 300 gigabases of sequencing data and about 93 million unique TCR sequences. Of the roughly 390 genotyped donors, more than 75% were placed in the genetic ancestry cluster associated with self-reported Caucasian donors. The study aimed to test whether cataloging public T cell receptors could reveal signatures of past pathogen exposure. The study at large found these results: The cohort was sequenced for TCR beta chains only, and without alpha or paired-chain data the features that could be detected were limited. A later analysis reported that several top co-occurrence clusters appeared linked to parvovirus B19, influenza, CMV and Epstein-Barr virus. V-gene and J-gene trimming of TCR beta chains was associated with a missense DCLRE1C variant in a later genetic analysis, and the association was replicated in an independent cohort. The study gave a list of 150 to 200 TCR beta chains associated with cytomegalovirus. The presence/absence analyses assumed that sequencing depth was roughly uniform across donors, and that assumption may not be true. According to the authors, the approach could potentially be generalized to other disease states and immunological phenotypes. In an earlier analysis of approximately 590 of the donors, most TCR beta V segments appeared in productive rearrangements about 90% or about 30% of the time, broadly matching IMGT annotations. At a false discovery rate of 0.05, a later analysis linked under 20,000 TCR beta sequences to specific HLA alleles. Three of the identified cytomegalovirus-associated TCR beta chains were confirmed in vitro to be specific for cytomegalovirus antigens. In a later genetic analysis, fewer N-insertions in productive TCRs were reported among donors in an Asian-associated ancestry cluster than the approximately 710-donor mean. Strong co-occurrence of HLA alleles, especially DR and DQ, made assigning TCR associations to individual alleles difficult. While some public TCRs were present in many individuals, most TCR sequences turned up only very rarely across donors. In both the original and validation cohorts, the classifier was reported to diagnose cytomegalovirus status with high specificity and sensitivity. Linkage disequilibrium might explain the correlated functional status among segregating V segments, but an unknown experimental factor could not be ruled out. A group of highly shared sequence variants was considered likely to be a technical artifact of the sequencing pipeline. In a later analysis, most CMV-associated TCR beta chains were found to appear HLA-restricted, with HLA associations seemingly driven largely by CMV exposure. A further reported finding was that TCR beta sequences accurately predicted the HLA-A and HLA-B alleles for most subjects in the first cohort. Because counts were too low, seventeen rarely observed V segments, including chromosome 9 orphons, were excluded from the earlier analysis of 587 of the donors. Because HLA typing was unavailable for some donors at each locus, only the typed subset was used in association tests. Compared with equally common non-associated chains, HLA-associated TCR beta chains in a later analysis were more clonally expanded and had lower generation probabilities. Some IMGT-functional V segments, including TRBV6-2 and TRBV6-3, could not be told apart with the 87-base-pair reads, so those segments were excluded. A later analysis found that TCR association rates varied across HLA loci, with DRB1 alleles showing the most associated TCRs and HLA-C alleles the fewest. CMV serostatus was the only immune exposure information available for the cohort.

Comments on this clone: Its recognized antigen is unknown. Per-nucleotide qualities are absent, and no much larger clonotype sits a single base away.

The protocol used for the library was the immunoSEQ multiplex PCR assay. A mixture of 60 forward primers for TCR Vbeta segments and 13 reverse primers for TCR Jbeta segments was used in the multiplex PCR. The CDR3 region of rearranged TCR beta genes was amplified from genomic DNA by a multiplex PCR assay. The Illumina HiSeq System was used to sequence the amplified TCR beta libraries as 87-base-pair reads. The paper's data handling went like this. In a later analysis, around 80 million unique TCR beta chains were counted across the 666 repertoires, and roughly 11 million of these chains were shared by at least two donors. Raw reads were error-corrected and collapsed into unique sequences by a nearest-neighbor algorithm in which closely related sequences were merged to remove PCR and sequencing errors. To assign V, D and J gene segments, CDR3 sequences were aligned to IMGT reference sequences. For a sequence to be retained, a match of at least six nucleotides was required to both a V gene segment and a J gene segment. A rearrangement counted as productive if the CDR3 had no stop codons and remained in frame with V and J, and every other rearrangement counted as non-productive. Following IMGT convention, CDR3 was defined as the stretch from the second conserved V-encoded cysteine to the conserved J-encoded phenylalanine. The earlier analysis of 587 of the donors excluded sequences that lacked an unambiguous match to a single V gene segment. In an earlier analysis of around 590 of the donors, a V segment was called functional when productive rearrangements were above 56.7%, and segregating when the standard deviation between donors exceeded 5%. A statistical classification framework was developed to diagnose cytomegalovirus status using the catalog of TCR beta chain sequences. V and J gene assignment, in a later analysis, came from comparing TCR nucleotide sequences with IMGT/GENE-DB human TR gene sequences. In a later analysis, CDR3 sequences and most-parsimonious VDJ recombination scenarios were assigned using the TCRdist pipeline. In a later analysis, each TCR beta chain was defined by its CDR3 amino acid sequence together with its V-gene family, and reads lacking a unique V-gene family were excluded. To address suspected cross-contamination and a sequencing artifact, a later analysis removed 450 to 700 highly shared, low-generation-probability nucleotide sequences. For each public chain, a later analysis derived a clonal expansion index from normalized ranks of inferred template counts within each repertoire. In a later analysis, generation probabilities were computed using a VDJ recombination model fitted to out-of-frame rearrangements, and the results were checked against IGoR. A later analysis scored TCR-TCR, TCR-HLA and TCR-CMV co-occurrence with hypergeometric tests, applying a repertoire-size bias correction to TCR pairs. To estimate false discovery rates, a later analysis permuted the HLA or CMV assignments 20 times. A later analysis grouped co-occurring TCRs with DBSCAN, adding TCRdist sequence similarity when clustering within HLA-allele-positive subsets. Repertoires with fewer than 30,000 or more than 120,000 public chains were left out of co-occurrence clustering, as were about 5 repertoires with anomalous nucleotide sharing. The source is immuneACCESS, and TCRdb retained only in-frame sequences with V and J called. Part of the clones is not carried over; for the studies checked, unresolved V genes explain less than half of this, and the remainder is unexplained. The D gene and trimming were derived from the DNA, and the V and J assignments and clone size from that table. In all, the sample holds around 140,000 clones, and roughly three quarters of those were seen once. The ten largest clonotypes hold 1.5% of the sample.

The cohort was made up of 500 to 850 healthy bone marrow donors. Cohort members were all nominally healthy when sampled, although unrecorded immune exposures were likely present. The donor was CMV seronegative and was included in the group of a few hundred seronegative cohort members. Each donor provided a peripheral blood sample, and peripheral blood mononuclear cells were used for TCR beta sequencing. The Qiagen DNeasy Blood Extraction Kit was used to extract genomic DNA from the blood cell samples. Reading the germline V gene (reference sequence) gives CDR1 LNHDA and CDR2 SQIVND. Measured from the cysteine to the phenylalanine, the CDR3 is 16 residues long. Of all the DNA, just the CDR3 is kept, 48 bases in frame from base 1. Germline trimming: 3 bases from V, 2 bases from J; junction bases outside gene matches: 4.

The rearrangement combines TRBV19 with TRBJ2-3, with 11 middle bases fitting TRBD2. The receptor comes from a woman between 18 and 29 years old in good health and CMV-seronegative. The sequenced material came from PBMCs. This receptor has the CDR3 CASSMLAGGSTDTQYF. The DNA reads as follows: TGTGCCAGTAGTATGCTAGCGGGAGGATCCACAGATACGCAGTATTTT. With the portions outside the CDR3 filled from the reference TRBV19 and TRBJ2-3 genes, the complete variable region becomes DGGITQSPKYLFRKEGQNVTLSCEQNLNHDAMYWYRQDPGQGLRLIYYSQIVNDFQKGDIAEGYSVSREKKESFPLTVTSAQKNPTAFYLCASSMLAGGSTDTQYFGPGTRLTVL.